This T cell receptor (beta chain) is drawn from a study of T cell repertoires in cytomegalovirus infection. As for the study in general: CMV epitopes, recently identified HLA-C-restricted and well-studied HLA-B-restricted, were used. Both CMV infection and a matching HLA type were indicated by public TCR beta signatures. Whole-study findings and limits: Clonotype analysis showed dominance of the ex vivo response by HLA-C-restricted CMV-specific TCR beta clonotypes.

TCRdb called the reads again in MiXCR, with one record for every CDR3 protein. The table has fewer than 850,000 distinct CDR3 sequences, under 35% seen once. Concerning this clonotype: Its antigen remains unidentified.

The germline V gene has CDR1 SGHAT and CDR2 FQNNGV. V was clipped by 0 bases and J by 2 bases, with 19 bases between them. CDR3 length: 18 residues. This TCR came from a human donor in good health (CMV status not recorded). Some clones in this sample may be carry-over from other donors' samples. The chain recombines TRBV11-2 with TRBJ1-1, with unresolved D. Sequencing was performed on cultured CD8+ T cells from PBMCs, taken from culture after CMV antigen stimulation. Written as DNA, the CDR3 is TGTGCCAGCAGCTTAGATAGGTGGGCCGACGAGGGAAACACTGAAGCTTTCTTT. It encodes CASSLDRWADEGNTEAFF.